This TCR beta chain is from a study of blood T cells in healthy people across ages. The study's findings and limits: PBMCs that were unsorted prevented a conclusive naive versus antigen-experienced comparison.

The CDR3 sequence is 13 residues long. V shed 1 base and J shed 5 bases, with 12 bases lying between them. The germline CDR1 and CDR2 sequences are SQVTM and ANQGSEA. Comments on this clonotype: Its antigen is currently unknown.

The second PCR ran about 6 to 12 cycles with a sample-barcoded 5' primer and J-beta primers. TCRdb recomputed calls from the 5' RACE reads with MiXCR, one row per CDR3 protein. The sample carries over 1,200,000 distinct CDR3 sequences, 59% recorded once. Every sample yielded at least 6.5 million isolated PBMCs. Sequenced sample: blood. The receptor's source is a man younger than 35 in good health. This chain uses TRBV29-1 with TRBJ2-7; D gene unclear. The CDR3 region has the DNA TGCAGCGTTGAAGCGAGACTGCTCAACGAGCAGTACTTC. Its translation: CSVEARLLNEQYF.